These 17 T cell receptor beta chains were sequenced from one sample in a study of response to subunit inactivated influenza vaccine. TCRdb fed the RT-PCR reads into MiXCR, producing one record per CDR3 protein. This sample has roughly 500,000 distinct CDR3 sequences, with roughly 25% found just once. Material: CD4+ T cells sorted from PBMCs, obtained 5 to 6 days after vaccination. Source of these receptors: a man between 50 and 59 years old who received an inactivated influenza vaccine.

V is TRBV30 and J is TRBJ1-1; D is unclear. Trimming took off 2 bases at V and 4 bases at J, with 14 bases between the two ends. The CDR3 is 14 amino acids. Germline V gives CDR1 GTSNPN, CDR2 SVGIG (reference sequence). As DNA, the CDR3 is TGTGCCTGGAGTCAAAGGACCGGCGTCACTGAAGCTTTCTTT. Its protein is CAWSQRTGVTEAFF.

Regarding this clonotype: Mismatch with germline at one junction end may stem from a read error. The J gene is TRBJ2-1, the V gene TRBV11-1; D call uncertain. This CDR3 region has 15 residues. Germline loops: CDR1 SGHAT, CDR2 FQDESV (reference sequence). Here the CDR3 reads CAISLARLSYNEQFF. Here the CDR3 DNA reads TGTGCCATCAGCTTGGCGCGCCTCTCCTACAATGAGCAGTTCTTC.

The table lists this clonotype with a count of one. V usage is TRBV20-1 and J usage is TRBJ2-5, with a possible D match to TRBD2 (6 bases). CDR3 length equals 15 residues. CDR1 and CDR2 (germline): DFQATT, SNEGSKA (reference sequence). V gave up 3 bases and J gave up 3 bases, with 17 bases separating them. The chain's CDR3 is CSARGGGAREETQYF. The CDR3 DNA is TGCAGTGCTAGGGGCGGCGGGGCGAGGGAAGAGACCCAGTACTTC.

The chain employs TRBV20-1 and TRBJ2-3, with TRBD2 matching over 13 bases. V lost 7 bases, J lost 5 bases, and 12 bases stayed unmatched. The CDR3 has 16 amino acids. The germline gives CDR1 DFQATT, CDR2 SNEGSKA (reference sequence). CDR3 in DNA: TGCAGTGAGGAAGGACTAGCGGGAGCGCAAAGAGATACGCAGTATTTT. This translates into CSEEGLAGAQRDTQYF.

The V and J genes are TRBV5-1 and TRBJ2-7; perhaps TRBD2 as D (5 bases). The CDR3 runs to 15 residues. Germline-derived CDR1 and CDR2 are SGHRS and YFSETQ. V lost 4 bases, J lost 1 base, and 15 bases lay in between. CDR3 nucleotides: TGCGCCAGCAGCATCTACGGGGAACCTTCCTACGAGCAGTACTTC. As protein: CASSIYGEPSYEQYF.

The chain carries TRBV20-1 and TRBJ2-7; D might be TRBD1 (5 bases). The CDR3 loop spans 13 amino acids. Germline V gene data show CDR1 as DFQATT and CDR2 as SNEGSKA (reference sequence). Trimming pared 3 bases from V and 4 bases from J, leaving 13 bases between. The CDR3 region is CSASPRVGYEQYF. The CDR3 DNA follows: TGCAGTGCTAGTCCCAGGGTCGGGTACGAGCAGTACTTC.

The CDR3 bases are TGTGCCAGCAGCCTAAGTGCTCAAGAGACCCAGTACTTC. Translation gives CASSLSAQETQYF. V usage is TRBV4-2 and J usage is TRBJ2-5; no reliable D call. Germline loops: CDR1 LGHNA, CDR2 YNFKEQ. This CDR3 region has 13 residues. Trimming left V 4 bases short and J 2 bases short, with 8 bases between.

The chain carries TRBV15 and TRBJ2-2, with a weak D call TRBD1 (6 bases). Germline assignment: CDR1 LNHNV and CDR2 YYDKDF (reference sequence). Trimming shortened V by 0 bases and J by 7 bases, and 9 bases separated the two germline ends. The CDR3 is 14 amino acids. DNA of the CDR3: TGTGCCACCAGCAGAGAACAGGGTAGCGGGGAGCTGTTTTTT. This codes for CATSREQGSGELFF.

Only a few counts were recorded for this clonotype. V and J are TRBV20-1 and TRBJ2-1; 10 nucleotides align to TRBD1. Germline CDR1 is DFQATT and CDR2 is SNEGSKA (reference sequence). There are 14 residues in the CDR3. With 1 base clipped from V and 7 bases from J, the junction kept 4 bases outside the gene matches. The CDR3 nucleotides read TGCAGTGCTAGAGGGGACAGGGGACAGAATGAGCAGTTCTTC. Amino acids: CSARGDRGQNEQFF.

The chain couples TRBV4-2 to TRBJ2-7, with TRBD2 as a possible D gene (6 bases). V lost 4 bases and J lost 6, with 13 bases in between. Germline assignment: CDR1 LGHNA and CDR2 YNFKEQ. The CDR3 has 13 amino acids. The chain's CDR3 is CASSPHTSFEQYF. As DNA, the CDR3 is TGTGCCAGCAGCCCCCATACTAGCTTCGAGCAGTACTTC.

The chain has TRBV18 and TRBJ1-2; no clear D. V was pared by 5 bases and J by 3 bases, with 10 bases between. Germline CDR1 and CDR2: KGHSH and LQKENI. The CDR3 covers 13 residues. This CDR3 reads CASSDGPDYGYTF. The CDR3 region has the DNA TGTGCCAGCTCAGATGGGCCAGACTATGGCTACACCTTC.

This clonotype has just a few counts. CDR3 sequence (DNA): TGTGCCAGCAGTGCCCGGGCCGTGGGATACGAGCAGTACTTC. Protein: CASSARAVGYEQYF. The chain joins TRBV12-3 or TRBV12-4 to TRBJ2-7; D unclear. CDR3 length: 14 residues. The V end was cut by 5 bases, the J end by 4 bases, with 15 bases between.

This clonotype was seen a few times. V usage is TRBV7-9 and J usage is TRBJ1-1, with TRBD1 matching over 10 bases. Germline CDR1 SEHNR, CDR2 FQNEAQ (reference sequence). The CDR3 length is 17 residues. V trimming: 5 bases; J trimming: 4 bases; junction bases outside the gene matches: 13. The CDR3 region has the DNA TGTGCCAGCAGCGATCAAATCGCCGGGACAGGGGTCACTGAAGCTTTCTTT. Its protein is CASSDQIAGTGVTEAFF.

As regards this clonotype: The junction and the germline gene differ at one end; a read error may be behind it. This rearrangement joins TRBV7-2 to TRBJ1-2, with TRBD1 matching over 12 bases. The germline V gene encodes CDR1 SGHTA and CDR2 FQGNSA. This CDR3 has 15 amino acids. The chain's CDR3 is CASSLTGTGGQGPHF. CDR3 DNA sequence: TGTGCCAGCAGCTTGACCGGGACAGGGGGCCAGGGCCCGCATTTC.

In this sample, this clonotype turned up a few times. CDR3 sequence reads: CASSLAFGAGELFF. CDR3 DNA: TGTGCCAGCAGCTTAGCTTTTGGGGCCGGGGAGCTGTTTTTT. This chain joins TRBV7-2 and TRBJ2-2; D gene unclear. This CDR3 region has 14 residues. V shed 0 bases and J shed 6 bases, with 8 bases lying between them. CDR1 and CDR2 from the germline V gene are SGHTA and FQGNSA.

V gene TRBV20-1 combines with J gene TRBJ2-2; D is uncertain. The germline CDR1 and CDR2 sequences are DFQATT and SNEGSKA (reference sequence). V was trimmed by 4 bases and J by 8 bases, leaving 17 bases between them. The CDR3 runs 14 residues. The CDR3 region is CSATSPRNTGELFF. The CDR3 DNA is TGCAGTGCTACCAGTCCTAGAAATACTGGGGAGCTGTTTTTT.

V is TRBV20-1 and J is TRBJ2-7; D gene unclear. The length of the CDR3 is 11 residues. The V end was cut by 5 bases, the J end by 5 bases, with 10 bases between. Germline CDR1 DFQATT, CDR2 SNEGSKA (reference sequence). The CDR3 nucleotides read TGCAGTGCTCGGGCAGTCAACGAGCAGTACTTC. It translates to CSARAVNEQYF.